The source of this T cell receptor (beta chain) is a study of T-cell reconstitution after alpha-beta-depleted transplantation in children. Findings of the study overall: Newly produced T cells mostly accounted for T-cell counts and diversity one year post-transplant. Recipient T cells and thymic progenitors that survived gave rise to the high TCRbeta diversity observed at day 60 in some patients.

The germline V gene has CDR1 DFQATT and CDR2 SNEGSKA (reference sequence). This CDR3 comprises 13 residues. V dropped 5 bases and J dropped 7; count of bases not matched to a gene: 9. As regards this clonotype: Antigen: not known.

The library targeted TCRbeta and was prepared with unique molecular identifiers. TCRdb re-called the PCR reads with MiXCR, one entry per CDR3 protein. The data contain about 20,000 distinct CDR3 sequences, 10% to 15% of them seen just once; the ten biggest clones take up roughly 35%. This sequence was found in a female patient aged 2-9 years who had a stem cell transplant for congenital amegakaryocytic thrombocytopenia, so the T cells may come from the graft donor. The chain has TRBV20-1 and TRBJ1-1; 8 bases agree with TRBD1. This specimen was PBMCs, mostly from graft donor cells, taken 60 days after TCRalphabeta/CD19-depleted stem cell transplant. CDR3 protein: CSAAYGTGSEAFF. The CDR3 bases are TGCAGTGCTGCCTACGGGACAGGAAGTGAAGCTTTCTTT.